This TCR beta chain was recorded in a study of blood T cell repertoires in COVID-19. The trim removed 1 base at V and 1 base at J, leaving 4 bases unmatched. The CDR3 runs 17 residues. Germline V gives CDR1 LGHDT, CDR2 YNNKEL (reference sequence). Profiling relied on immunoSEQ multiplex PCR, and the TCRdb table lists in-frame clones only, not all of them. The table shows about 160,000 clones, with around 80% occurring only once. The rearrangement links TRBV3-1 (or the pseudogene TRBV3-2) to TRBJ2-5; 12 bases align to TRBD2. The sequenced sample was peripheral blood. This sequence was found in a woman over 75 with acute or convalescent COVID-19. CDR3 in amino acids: CASSQVLAGGSQETQYF. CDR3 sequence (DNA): TGTGCCAGCAGCCAAGTGCTAGCGGGAGGGTCCCAAGAGACCCAGTACTTC.